A selection of T cell receptor beta chains follows, all from one sample in a study of identical twins. TCRdb re-called the 5' RACE reads with MiXCR, one entry per CDR3 protein. The repertoire includes 150,000 or so distinct CDR3 sequences, roughly 3.2% of them detected once, and around 8.1% sits in the top ten. Material for sequencing was memory T cells sorted from blood. The receptor set was obtained from a man between 18 and 35 years old in good health. CDR3s include the opening cysteine and the closing phenylalanine or tryptophan. D genes are given only for firm matches. Expanded clones are given a class, and other clones once, few, many or no size at all.

length: 15
V: TRBV2
D: TRBD2
J: TRBJ2-5
size: many
CDR3: CASSFGREATGTQYF
DNA: TGTGCCAGCAGTTTTGGGCGGGAGGCCACGGGGACCCAGTACTTC

length: 16
V: TRBV7-9
D: TRBD2
J: TRBJ2-3
size: many
CDR3: CASSHGLARFTDTQYF
DNA: TGTGCCAGCAGCCATGGACTAGCGAGATTCACAGATACGCAGTATTTT

length: 13
V: TRBV11-2
D: .
J: TRBJ2-2
size: many
CDR3: CASSREFDRELFF
DNA: TGTGCCAGCAGCCGAGAATTTGACCGGGAGCTGTTTTTT

length: 15
V: TRBV14
D: .
J: TRBJ2-5
size: many
CDR3: CASSQEAGFQETQYF
DNA: TGTGCCAGCAGCCAAGAAGCTGGGTTCCAAGAGACCCAGTACTTC

length: 15
V: TRBV6-1
D: .
J: TRBJ2-4
size: many
CDR3: CASRLDRALLNIQYF
DNA: TGTGCCAGCCGACTAGACCGGGCCTTGTTGAACATTCAGTACTTC

length: 14
V: TRBV15
D: .
J: TRBJ1-1
size: many
CDR3: CATSRERGNTEAFF
DNA: TGTGCCACCAGCAGAGAGAGAGGGAACACTGAAGCTTTCTTT

length: 13
V: TRBV3-1
D: TRBD2
J: TRBJ2-7
size: many
CDR3: CASSQGSSGRVYF
DNA: TGTGCCAGCAGCCAAGGATCAAGCGGGAGGGTCTACTTC

length: 15
V: TRBV24-1
D: .
J: TRBJ2-1
size: many
CDR3: CATAPLRGSYNEQFF
DNA: TGTGCCACCGCCCCTCTCAGGGGTTCCTACAATGAGCAGTTCTTC

length: 13
V: TRBV9
D: TRBD1
J: TRBJ2-5
size: many
CDR3: CASSPRQGETQYF
DNA: TGTGCCAGCAGCCCTCGACAGGGGGAGACCCAGTACTTC

length: 17
V: TRBV10-2
D: .
J: TRBJ1-2
size: few
CDR3: CASSESMGFSVNYGYTF
DNA: TGCGCCAGCAGTGAGTCGATGGGTTTTTCGGTGAACTATGGCTACACCTTC

length: 15
V: TRBV15
D: .
J: TRBJ1-1
size: many
CDR3: CATSSGQTLNTEAFF
DNA: TGTGCCACCAGCAGTGGACAGACATTGAACACTGAAGCTTTCTTT

length: 15
V: TRBV30
D: .
J: TRBJ1-2
size: many
CDR3: CAWTPQGLPNYGYTF
DNA: TGTGCCTGGACCCCACAGGGCCTACCTAACTATGGCTACACCTTC

length: 15
V: TRBV5-6
D: .
J: TRBJ2-7
size: .
CDR3: CASSLARQSSYEQYF
DNA: TGTGCCAGCAGCTTGGCCCGGCAGAGCTCCTACGAGCAGTACTTC

length: 13
V: TRBV7-9
D: .
J: TRBJ1-5
size: many
CDR3: CASSRGDRQPQHF
DNA: TGTGCCAGCAGCCGAGGGGATCGGCAGCCCCAGCATTTT

length: 12
V: TRBV12-5
D: .
J: TRBJ2-1
size: many
CDR3: CASGSFSGEQFF
DNA: TGTGCTAGTGGTTCCTTTAGCGGAGAGCAGTTCTTC

length: 17
V: TRBV7-9
D: .
J: TRBJ2-5
size: many
CDR3: CASSLALGQGLRETQYF
DNA: TGTGCCAGCAGCTTAGCGCTCGGGCAGGGACTTAGAGAGACCCAGTACTTC

length: 12
V: TRBV7-2
D: .
J: TRBJ1-6
size: many
CDR3: CASSFGGSPLHF
DNA: TGTGCCAGCAGCTTCGGTGGATCACCCCTCCACTTT

length: 16
V: TRBV11-2
D: TRBD1
J: TRBJ2-1
size: few
CDR3: CASSLELGQGYNEQFF
DNA: TGTGCCAGCAGCTTAGAGCTGGGACAGGGTTACAATGAGCAGTTCTTC

length: 19
V: TRBV7-2
D: TRBD2
J: TRBJ2-1
size: many
CDR3: CASSLALMSASGRQYEQFF
DNA: TGTGCCAGCAGCTTAGCCTTAATGTCGGCTAGCGGGAGACAGTATGAGCAGTTCTTC

length: 11
V: TRBV2
D: .
J: TRBJ2-1
size: few
CDR3: CASSVLDEQFF
DNA: TGTGCCAGCTCTGTTCTCGATGAGCAGTTCTTC

length: 14
V: TRBV7-6
D: .
J: TRBJ2-3
size: .
CDR3: CASSLASPPDTQYF
DNA: TGTGCCAGCAGCTTAGCTAGCCCCCCAGATACGCAGTATTTT

length: 12
V: TRBV29-1
D: .
J: TRBJ2-1
size: many
CDR3: CSVHPGDGEQFF
DNA: TGCAGCGTCCATCCAGGGGATGGTGAGCAGTTCTTC

length: 14
V: TRBV25-1
D: .
J: TRBJ2-5
size: many
CDR3: CASSESDWQETQYF
DNA: TGTGCCAGCAGTGAATCGGACTGGCAAGAGACCCAGTACTTC

length: 11
V: TRBV5-1
D: .
J: TRBJ2-7
size: many
CDR3: CASSSQHEQYF
DNA: TGCGCCAGCAGCTCCCAGCACGAGCAGTACTTC

length: 14
V: TRBV7-9
D: .
J: TRBJ2-1
size: many
CDR3: CASSTQGLGNEQFF
DNA: TGTGCCAGCAGCACCCAGGGCCTAGGCAATGAGCAGTTCTTC

length: 14
V: TRBV10-3
D: TRBD2
J: TRBJ2-5
size: many
CDR3: CAISDGLATETQYF
DNA: TGTGCCATCAGTGACGGACTAGCCACGGAGACCCAGTACTTC

length: 16
V: TRBV20-1
D: .
J: TRBJ2-3
size: many
CDR3: CSARDLSSGFTDTQYF
DNA: TGCAGTGCTAGAGATCTTAGTAGCGGATTCACAGATACGCAGTATTTT

length: 14
V: TRBV5-1
D: .
J: TRBJ1-4
size: many
CDR3: CASRDVGVAEKLFF
DNA: TGCGCCAGCAGGGATGTGGGGGTCGCAGAAAAACTGTTTTTT

length: 14
V: TRBV20-1
D: .
J: TRBJ2-2
size: .
CDR3: CSASARGFGGELLF
DNA: TGCAGTGCTTCAGCTCGGGGGTTTGGCGGGGAGCTGCTTTTT

length: 12
V: TRBV29-1
D: .
J: TRBJ2-3
size: many
CDR3: CSSGRDTDTQYF
DNA: TGCAGCTCCGGCCGGGACACAGATACGCAGTATTTT

length: 14
V: TRBV18
D: .
J: TRBJ1-4
size: many
CDR3: CASSPGALNEKLFF
DNA: TGTGCCAGCTCACCAGGGGCCCTTAATGAAAAACTGTTTTTT

length: 14
V: TRBV20-1
D: .
J: TRBJ1-1
size: many
CDR3: CSAREVARHTEAFF
DNA: TGCAGTGCTCGGGAGGTCGCCAGACACACTGAAGCTTTCTTT

length: 18
V: TRBV9
D: TRBD2
J: TRBJ2-1
size: many
CDR3: CASSASGGRQIGYNEQFF
DNA: TGTGCCAGCAGCGCCTCGGGGGGAAGACAGATAGGATACAATGAGCAGTTCTTC

length: 15
V: TRBV6-4
D: TRBD1
J: TRBJ2-1
size: many
CDR3: CASSDPRTGGNEQFF
DNA: TGTGCCAGCAGTGACCCCCGGACAGGGGGCAATGAGCAGTTCTTC

length: 15
V: TRBV5-1
D: .
J: TRBJ1-5
size: many
CDR3: CASSVGRGDNQPQHF
DNA: TGCGCCAGCAGCGTGGGCAGGGGAGACAATCAGCCCCAGCATTTT

length: 14
V: TRBV5-1
D: .
J: TRBJ2-2
size: many
CDR3: CASSFRQGAGELFF
DNA: TGCGCCAGCAGCTTCCGCCAGGGCGCCGGGGAGCTGTTTTTT

length: 17
V: TRBV3-1
D: .
J: TRBJ2-2
size: many
CDR3: CASSQVLGQRVTGELFF
DNA: TGTGCCAGCAGCCAAGTCCTAGGACAGAGGGTAACCGGGGAGCTGTTTTTT

length: 15
V: TRBV3-1
D: .
J: TRBJ1-2
size: many
CDR3: CASSPLRGVNYGYTF
DNA: TGTGCCAGCAGCCCGCTCCGGGGTGTCAATTATGGCTACACCTTC

length: 13
V: TRBV4-3
D: .
J: TRBJ1-1
size: many
CDR3: CASSQVFGTEAFF
DNA: TGCGCCAGCAGCCAAGTTTTTGGCACTGAAGCTTTCTTT

length: 15
V: TRBV12-3/TRBV12-4
D: .
J: TRBJ2-3
size: many
CDR3: CASSFSSLPTDTQYF
DNA: TGTGCCAGCAGTTTTAGTAGCCTTCCCACAGATACGCAGTATTTT

length: 13
V: TRBV20-1
D: TRBD1
J: TRBJ1-1
size: many
CDR3: CSGGRDRNTEAFF
DNA: TGCAGTGGTGGTCGGGACAGAAACACTGAAGCTTTCTTT

length: 15
V: TRBV12-3/TRBV12-4
D: .
J: TRBJ1-6
size: many
CDR3: CASSVAGTPNSPLHF
DNA: TGTGCCAGCAGTGTTGCAGGGACGCCAAATTCACCCCTCCACTTT

length: 17
V: TRBV12-3/TRBV12-4
D: .
J: TRBJ2-3
size: many
CDR3: CASSLGLGLARTDTQYF
DNA: TGTGCCAGCAGTTTAGGCCTCGGTCTAGCGCGCACAGATACGCAGTATTTT

length: 17
V: TRBV6-1
D: .
J: TRBJ2-2
size: .
CDR3: CASSAGPGTRGTGELFF
DNA: TGTGCCAGCAGTGCTGGTCCCGGGACTCGGGGGACCGGGGAGCTGTTTTTT

length: 13
V: TRBV20-1
D: .
J: TRBJ1-2
size: many
CDR3: CSASTGGFDGYTF
DNA: TGCAGTGCAAGTACTGGGGGCTTCGATGGCTACACCTTC

length: 15
V: TRBV3-1
D: .
J: TRBJ1-1
size: many
CDR3: CASSQAPTMNTEAFF
DNA: TGTGCCAGCAGCCAAGCCCCAACCATGAACACTGAAGCTTTCTTT

length: 14
V: TRBV2
D: TRBD1
J: TRBJ2-7
size: many
CDR3: CASGGQVTRGEQYF
DNA: TGTGCCAGCGGCGGACAGGTGACAAGGGGGGAGCAGTACTTC